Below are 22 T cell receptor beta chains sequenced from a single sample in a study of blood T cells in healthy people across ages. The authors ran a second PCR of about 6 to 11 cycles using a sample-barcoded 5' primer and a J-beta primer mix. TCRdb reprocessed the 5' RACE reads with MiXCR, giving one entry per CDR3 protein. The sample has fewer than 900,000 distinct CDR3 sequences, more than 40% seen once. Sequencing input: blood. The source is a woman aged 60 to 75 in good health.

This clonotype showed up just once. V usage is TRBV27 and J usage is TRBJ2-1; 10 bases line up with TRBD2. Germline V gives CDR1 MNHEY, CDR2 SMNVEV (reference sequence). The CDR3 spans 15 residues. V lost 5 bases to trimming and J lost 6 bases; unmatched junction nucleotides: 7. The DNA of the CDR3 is TGTGCCAGCAGTAGAAGCGGGAGGGCGTTCAATGAGCAGTTCTTC. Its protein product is CASSRSGRAFNEQFF.

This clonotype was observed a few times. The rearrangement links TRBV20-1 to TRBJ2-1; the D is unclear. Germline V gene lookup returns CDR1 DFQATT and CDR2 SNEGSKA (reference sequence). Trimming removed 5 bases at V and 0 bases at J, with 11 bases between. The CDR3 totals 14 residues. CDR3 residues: CSAFTQSSYNEQFF. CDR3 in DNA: TGCAGTGCTTTTACACAGAGCTCCTACAATGAGCAGTTCTTC.

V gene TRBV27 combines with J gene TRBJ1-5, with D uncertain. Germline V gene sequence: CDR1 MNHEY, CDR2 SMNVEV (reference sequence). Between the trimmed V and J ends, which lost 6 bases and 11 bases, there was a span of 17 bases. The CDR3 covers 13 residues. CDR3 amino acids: CASRREPLGSQHF. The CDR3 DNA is TGTGCCAGCAGACGGGAGCCTTTGGGGTCCCAGCATTTT.

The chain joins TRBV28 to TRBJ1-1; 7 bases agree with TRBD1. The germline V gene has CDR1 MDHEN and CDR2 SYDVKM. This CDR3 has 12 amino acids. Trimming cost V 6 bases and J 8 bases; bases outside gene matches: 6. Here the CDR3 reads CASSFNRGEAFF. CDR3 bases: TGTGCCAGCAGCTTTAACAGGGGAGAAGCTTTCTTT. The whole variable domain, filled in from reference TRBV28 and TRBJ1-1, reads DVKVTQSSRYLVKRTGEKVFLECVQDMDHENMFWYRQDPGLGLRLIYFSYDVKMKEKGDIPEGYSVSREKKERFSLILESASTNQTSMYLCASSFNRGEAFFGQGTRLTVV.

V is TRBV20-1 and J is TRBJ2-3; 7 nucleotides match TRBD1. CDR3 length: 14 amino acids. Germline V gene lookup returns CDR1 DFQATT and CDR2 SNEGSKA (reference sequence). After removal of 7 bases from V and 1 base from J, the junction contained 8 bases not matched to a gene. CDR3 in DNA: TGCAGTGAACAGGACAGGATCCGCACAGATACGCAGTATTTT. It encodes CSEQDRIRTDTQYF.

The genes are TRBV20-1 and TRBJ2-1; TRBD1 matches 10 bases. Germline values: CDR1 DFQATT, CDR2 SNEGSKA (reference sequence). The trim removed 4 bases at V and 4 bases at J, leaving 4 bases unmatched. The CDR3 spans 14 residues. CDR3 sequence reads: CSAKTGGAYNEQFF. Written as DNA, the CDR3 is TGCAGTGCTAAGACAGGGGGCGCGTACAATGAGCAGTTCTTC.

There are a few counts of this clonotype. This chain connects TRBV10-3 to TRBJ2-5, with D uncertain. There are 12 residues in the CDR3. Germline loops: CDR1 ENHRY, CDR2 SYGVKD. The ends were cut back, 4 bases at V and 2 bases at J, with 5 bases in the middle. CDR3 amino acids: CAISGQQETQYF. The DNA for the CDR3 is TGTGCCATCAGTGGGCAGCAAGAGACCCAGTACTTC.

The CDR3 DNA reads TGTGCCAGCTCACCCGTAGCGGGTTACGAGCAGTACTTC. Translation gives CASSPVAGYEQYF. This rearrangement joins TRBV18 to TRBJ2-7; 7 nucleotides agree with TRBD2. Germline CDR1 KGHSH, CDR2 LQKENI. The CDR3 length is 13 residues. V gave up 3 bases and J gave up 4 bases; unmatched junction bases: 3.

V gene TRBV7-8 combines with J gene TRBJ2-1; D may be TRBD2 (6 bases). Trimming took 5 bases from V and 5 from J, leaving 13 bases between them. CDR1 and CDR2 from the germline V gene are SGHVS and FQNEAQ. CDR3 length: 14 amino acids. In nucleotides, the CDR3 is TGTGCCAGCAGCCGTGGGAGGCTTAACAATGAGCAGTTCTTC. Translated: CASSRGRLNNEQFF.

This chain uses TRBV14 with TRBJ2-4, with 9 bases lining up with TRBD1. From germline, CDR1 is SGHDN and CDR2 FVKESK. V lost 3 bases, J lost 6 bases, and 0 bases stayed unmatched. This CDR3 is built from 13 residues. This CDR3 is CASSQDRGNIQYF. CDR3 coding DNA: TGTGCCAGCAGCCAGGACAGGGGAAACATTCAGTACTTC.

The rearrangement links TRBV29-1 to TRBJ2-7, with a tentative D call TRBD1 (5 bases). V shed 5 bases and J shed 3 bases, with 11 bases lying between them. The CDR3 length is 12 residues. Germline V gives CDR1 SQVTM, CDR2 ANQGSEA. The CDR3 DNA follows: TGCAGCGTTACTGGGGCGTTCTACGAGCAGTACTTC. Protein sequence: CSVTGAFYEQYF.

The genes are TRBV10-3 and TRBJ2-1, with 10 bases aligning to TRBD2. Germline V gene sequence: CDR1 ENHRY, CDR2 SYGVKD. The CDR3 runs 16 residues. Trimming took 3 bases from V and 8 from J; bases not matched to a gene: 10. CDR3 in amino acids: CAISDPWTSGHDEQFF. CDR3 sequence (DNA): TGTGCCATCAGTGACCCGTGGACTAGCGGACACGATGAGCAGTTCTTC.

The CDR3 protein is CASHRFQETQYF. CDR3 coding DNA: TGTGCCAGTCACAGATTCCAAGAGACCCAGTACTTC. The V gene is TRBV6-2 or TRBV6-3, the J gene TRBJ2-5; D unresolved. CDR3 length equals 12 residues. Trimming pared 9 bases from V and 1 base from J, leaving 9 bases between. Germline-derived CDR1 and CDR2 are MNHEY and SVGEGT.

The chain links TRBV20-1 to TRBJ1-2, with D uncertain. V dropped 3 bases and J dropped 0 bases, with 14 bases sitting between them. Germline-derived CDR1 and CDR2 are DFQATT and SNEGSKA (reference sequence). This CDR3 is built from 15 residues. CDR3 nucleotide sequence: TGCAGTGCTAGTGATCCCAGAATTTCTAACTATGGCTACACCTTC. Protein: CSASDPRISNYGYTF.

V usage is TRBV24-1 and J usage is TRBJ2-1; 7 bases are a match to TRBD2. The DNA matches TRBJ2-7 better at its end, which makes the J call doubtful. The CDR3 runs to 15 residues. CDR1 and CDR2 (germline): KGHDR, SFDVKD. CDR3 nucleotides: TGTGCCACCAGCGCAACCGGGGGGTCGGGCAATGAGCAGTACTTC. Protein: CATSATGGSGNEQYF.

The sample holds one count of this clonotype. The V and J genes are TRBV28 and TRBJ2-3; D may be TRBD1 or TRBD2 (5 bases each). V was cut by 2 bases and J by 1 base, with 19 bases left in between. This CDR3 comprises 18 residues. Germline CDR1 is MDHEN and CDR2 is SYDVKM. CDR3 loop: CASSLKLVSRGGTDTQYF. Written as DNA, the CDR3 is TGTGCCAGCAGTTTAAAGCTCGTTTCTAGAGGGGGCACAGATACGCAGTATTTT.

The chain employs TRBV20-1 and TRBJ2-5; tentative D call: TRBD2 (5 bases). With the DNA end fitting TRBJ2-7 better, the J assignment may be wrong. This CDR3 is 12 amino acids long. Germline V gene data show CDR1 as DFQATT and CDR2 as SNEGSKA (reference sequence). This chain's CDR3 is CSARIAGNEQYF. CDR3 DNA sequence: TGCAGTGCTAGGATAGCCGGGAACGAGCAGTACTTC.

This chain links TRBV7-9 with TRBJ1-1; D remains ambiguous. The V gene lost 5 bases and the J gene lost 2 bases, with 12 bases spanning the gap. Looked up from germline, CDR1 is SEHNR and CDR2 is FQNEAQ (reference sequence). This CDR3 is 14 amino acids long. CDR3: CASSPPNRNTEAFF. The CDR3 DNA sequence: TGTGCCAGCAGCCCCCCAAACCGAAACACTGAAGCTTTCTTT.

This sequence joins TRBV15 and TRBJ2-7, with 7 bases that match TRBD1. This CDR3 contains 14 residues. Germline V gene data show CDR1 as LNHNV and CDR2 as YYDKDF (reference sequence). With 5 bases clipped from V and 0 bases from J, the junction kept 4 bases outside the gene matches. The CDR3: CATSVGQFSYEQYF. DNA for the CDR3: TGTGCCACCAGCGTGGGACAGTTCTCCTACGAGCAGTACTTC.

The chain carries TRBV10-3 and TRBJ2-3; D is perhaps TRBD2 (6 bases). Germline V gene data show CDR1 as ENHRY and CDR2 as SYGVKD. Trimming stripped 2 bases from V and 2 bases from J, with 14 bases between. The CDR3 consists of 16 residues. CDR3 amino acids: CAISEVSGGNTDTQYF. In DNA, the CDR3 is TGTGCCATCAGTGAGGTTAGCGGAGGGAACACAGATACGCAGTATTTT.

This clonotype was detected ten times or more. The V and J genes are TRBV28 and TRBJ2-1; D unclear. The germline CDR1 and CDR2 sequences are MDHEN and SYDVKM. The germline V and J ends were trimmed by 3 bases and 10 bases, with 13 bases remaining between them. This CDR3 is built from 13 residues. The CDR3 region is CASSLRSSLEQFF. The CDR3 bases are TGTGCCAGCAGTTTGAGGTCTTCCCTAGAGCAGTTCTTC.

The CDR3 protein is CASRTGGPGWNEQFF. The CDR3, as DNA: TGTGCCAGCAGGACTGGGGGGCCAGGGTGGAATGAGCAGTTCTTC. This chain joins TRBV4-2 and TRBJ2-1, with D tentatively TRBD1 or TRBD2 (6 bases each). Trimming took off 6 bases at V and 7 bases at J, with 19 bases between the two ends. Germline assignment: CDR1 LGHNA and CDR2 YNFKEQ. This CDR3 has 15 amino acids.